This T cell receptor beta chain came from a study of high-grade serous ovarian cancer treatment subgroups. Regarding the study as a whole: Repertoire similarity ranged roughly 0.11 to 0.85 between tumors of one patient. Higher neoantigen levels went with greater TCR clonal relatedness. Only CDR3 was analyzed; CDR1 and CDR2 were not. Spatial context was lost because tumors were sequenced in bulk.

Tumor tissue was taken before any definitive surgery or chemotherapy was given. The method was immunoSEQ multiplex PCR; TCRdb's version includes in-frame clones alone and lacks a portion of them. Of 18,000 or so clones listed, around 80% are singletons. In the case of this clone: Its target is not known.

Trimming removed 4 bases from V and 6 bases from J; junction bases left unmatched: 8. The CDR3 runs to 15 residues. Germline V gives CDR1 SGHRS, CDR2 YFSETQ. This TCR was sampled from a human donor with high-grade serous ovarian cancer. The material sequenced was tumor tissue. The rearrangement joins TRBV5-1 to TRBJ1-5, with 9 bases aligning to TRBD1. The chain's CDR3 is CASSSTGGQGQPQHF. The CDR3 bases are TGCGCCAGCAGCAGTACAGGGGGCCAGGGTCAGCCCCAGCATTTT.